The 9 T cell receptor beta chains below come from one sample, sequenced in a study of T cells in localized non-small cell lung cancer. Using immunoSEQ multiplex PCR, the repertoire was profiled, and TCRdb retains in-frame clones only, with some absent. The repertoire holds 2,500 to 3,500 clones, with around a quarter as singletons. The sample in question was lung tumor tissue, obtained before any cancer treatment. The receptors shown here come from a female donor at least 60 years old with stage I lung adenocarcinoma.

The gene calls are TRBV11-3 and TRBJ1-2; TRBD1 matches 9 bases. The junction had 10 bases not matched to a gene; V was cut back by 5 bases and J by 0 bases. There are 17 residues in the CDR3. From germline, CDR1 is SGHNT and CDR2 YENEEA. CDR3 protein: CASSPGTGRRSNYGYTF. CDR3 DNA sequence: TGTGCCAGCAGCCCGGGGACAGGGCGAAGATCTAACTATGGCTACACCTTC.

This rearrangement joins TRBV28 to TRBJ2-7; possible D gene TRBD2, 5 bases. This CDR3 spans 16 amino acids. Germline CDR1 and CDR2: MDHEN and SYDVKM. Trimming left V 6 bases short and J 4 bases short, with 22 bases between. CDR3 residues: CASSPSLSGLGYEQYF. CDR3 nucleotides: TGTGCCAGCAGCCCCAGCCTCAGCGGTCTGGGGTACGAGCAGTACTTC.

This clone was seen only a few times. CDR3 nucleotide sequence: TGCGCCAGCAGCTTGGAGTGGGCCTCCTACAATGAGCAGTTCTTC. This translates into CASSLEWASYNEQFF. The J gene is TRBJ2-1, the V gene TRBV5-1; D is ambiguous. This CDR3 has 15 amino acids. Germline V gives CDR1 SGHRS, CDR2 YFSETQ. Trimming cost V 0 bases and J 0 bases, with 7 bases left between them.

This clone showed up just a few times. The chain has TRBV6-8 and TRBJ1-1; possibly TRBD1 for D (5 bases). The V end lost 6 bases, the J end lost 0 bases, and 14 bases lay between the germline ends. CDR1 is MNHGY, CDR2 SAAAGT, per germline. The CDR3 spans 15 residues. CDR3 in DNA: TGTGCCAGCAGACTTAGGACAAACCTGAACACTGAAGCTTTCTTT. Translated: CASRLRTNLNTEAFF.

V usage is TRBV29-1 and J usage is TRBJ2-2, with D tentatively TRBD2 (6 bases). Germline CDR1 and CDR2: SQVTM and ANQGSEA. The CDR3 covers 15 residues. Trimming removed 4 bases at V and 0 bases at J, with 12 bases between. The CDR3 nucleotides read TGCAGCGTTGGAACCGGGACTTCGAACACCGGGGAGCTGTTTTTT. Protein product: CSVGTGTSNTGELFF.

The CDR3, as DNA: TGTGCCAGCAGTGAAGAAGGGTGGGGGGAGCTATACAATGAGCAGTTCTTC. Translating gives CASSEEGWGELYNEQFF. The chain couples TRBV6-1 to TRBJ2-1; D may be TRBD2 (6 bases). Germline CDR1 and CDR2: MNHNS and SASEGT. The CDR3 totals 17 residues. V shed 1 base and J shed 4 bases, with 17 bases lying between them.

This clone occurred a few times. The chain joins TRBV6-8 to TRBJ2-7; 14 bases map to TRBD2. The CDR3 spans 18 residues. The trim removed 7 bases at V and 6 bases at J, leaving 17 bases unmatched. Germline CDR1 reads MNHGY; CDR2 reads SAAAGT. The CDR3 DNA reads TGTGCCAGCATCAAACGGGGACTAGCGGGAGAAATCTCATCCGAGCAGTACTTC. It specifies CASIKRGLAGEISSEQYF.

The CDR3 bases are TGCGCCAGCAGCTTCGGAGGGGGAAGCACCGGGGAGCTGTTTTTT. It encodes CASSFGGGSTGELFF. The gene calls are TRBV5-1 and TRBJ2-2, with D possibly being TRBD1 or TRBD2 (6 bases each). CDR3 length: 15 residues. CDR1 SGHRS and CDR2 YFSETQ come from the germline V gene. V was pared by 2 bases and J by 4 bases, with 12 bases between.

V and J are TRBV6-8 and TRBJ2-6; D uncertain. This CDR3 is 14 amino acids long. The germline V gene encodes CDR1 MNHGY and CDR2 SAAAGT. V lost 2 bases, J lost 4 bases, and 6 bases lay in between. The CDR3 region is CASSYDSGANVLTF. CDR3 sequence (DNA): TGTGCCAGCAGTTACGATTCCGGGGCCAACGTCCTGACTTTC.